The rows below give T cell receptor beta chains drawn from one sample of a study of T cell changes during pregnancy in multiple sclerosis. Sequencing used immunoSEQ multiplex PCR; TCRdb keeps in-frame clones, though not all of them. The sample includes 55,000 or so clones, about 92% of them seen just once. The sequences come from CD4+ T cells from peripheral blood mononuclear cells, collected after pregnancy. These receptors were taken from a female donor with multiple sclerosis, enrolled in a pregnancy study. Each CDR3 is given with its conserved first and last residue. D genes are given only for firm matches. Clone size is given for some rows only: seen once, a few or many times, or a class if the clone is expanded.

j_call clone_size d_call v_call cdr3_aa cdr3_nt
TRBJ2-4 - TRBD1 TRBV6-5 CASSPTGPKNIQYF TGTGCCAGCAGCCCGACAGGGCCCAAAAACATTCAGTACTTC
TRBJ1-1 - - TRBV6-5 CASSYSYQKGTEAFF TGTGCCAGCAGTTACTCGTACCAAAAGGGGACTGAAGCTTTCTTT
TRBJ2-3 - - TRBV14 CASSKRRGDTQYF TGTGCCAGCAGCAAAAGGAGGGGAGATACGCAGTATTTT
TRBJ1-3 - - TRBV7-2 CASTDQQGGRNTIYF TGTGCCAGCACCGATCAACAGGGCGGAAGAAACACCATATATTTT
TRBJ1-2 once - TRBV7-2 CASSLESWASNYGYTF TGTGCCAGCAGCTTAGAGTCCTGGGCCTCGAACTATGGCTACACCTTC
TRBJ2-3 - TRBD1 TRBV6-5 CASKRQGWADTQYF TGTGCCAGCAAGAGACAGGGGTGGGCGGATACGCAGTATTTT
TRBJ1-2 - TRBD1 TRBV15 CATTPDRGLGGYTF TGTGCCACCACCCCCGACAGGGGGCTAGGGGGCTACACCTTC
TRBJ1-5 once - TRBV1 CTSSPKGTGVPSYSNQPQHF TGCACCAGCAGCCCCAAAGGGACAGGGGTCCCCTCTTATAGCAATCAGCCCCAGCATTTT
TRBJ2-7 - TRBD1 TRBV7-7 CASSFGTGRDYEQYF TGTGCTAGCAGCTTCGGGACAGGGCGGGACTACGAGCAGTACTTC
TRBJ2-5 - TRBD2 TRBV11-2 CASSLDLEAGGAQETQYF TGTGCCAGCAGCTTAGATCTTGAAGCGGGGGGAGCCCAAGAGACCCAGTACTTC
TRBJ2-1 - - TRBV6-1 CASSDPYRAHEQFF TGTGCCAGCAGTGACCCTTACAGGGCCCATGAGCAGTTCTTC
TRBJ1-2 - - TRBV29-1 CSVLRDSTGYGYGYTF TGCAGCGTTCTACGGGACTCAACTGGGTACGGCTATGGCTACACCTTC
TRBJ2-7 - - TRBV9 CASSAQPGATYEQYF TGTGCCAGCAGCGCACAACCAGGGGCGACCTACGAGCAGTACTTC
TRBJ1-4 - - TRBV4-1 CASSPGTPNEKLFF TGCGCCAGCAGTCCCGGGACACCAAATGAAAAACTGTTTTTT
TRBJ1-4 - - TRBV4-2 CASSQDPQYNEKLFF TGTGCCAGCAGCCAAGACCCACAATATAATGAAAAACTGTTTTTT
TRBJ1-1 - - TRBV6-4 CASSALWNTEAFF TGTGCCAGCAGTGCCCTATGGAACACTGAAGCTTTCTTT
TRBJ1-2 - - TRBV5-6 CAGSTHTWTVGYTF TGTGCCGGCAGCACACACACCTGGACTGTTGGCTACACCTTC
TRBJ1-1 - TRBD1 TRBV19 CASRRQGSMNTEAFF TGTGCCAGTAGACGACAGGGTTCCATGAACACTGAAGCTTTCTTT
TRBJ1-2 - - TRBV6-5 CASSYSFGVNYGYTF TGTGCCAGCAGTTACTCGTTCGGGGTCAACTATGGCTACACCTTC
TRBJ2-6 - - TRBV7-2 CASSLDLAGANVLTF TGTGCCAGCAGCTTAGACTTGGCTGGGGCCAACGTCCTGACTTTC
TRBJ2-5 - TRBD2 TRBV5-1 CASSLRSVAGGAETQYF TGCGCCAGCAGCTTGAGGTCTGTAGCGGGCGGCGCAGAGACCCAGTACTTC
TRBJ2-3 once - TRBV5-1 CASSLSGLEADTQYF TGCGCCAGCAGCTTATCAGGGTTAGAGGCAGATACGCAGTATTTT
TRBJ1-2 - TRBD1 TRBV5-4 CASSVADRGQLANYGYTF TGTGCCAGCAGCGTTGCCGACAGGGGGCAATTGGCTAACTATGGCTACACCTTC
TRBJ2-7 - - TRBV4-2 CASSRTPGLSSYEQYF TGTGCCAGCAGCCGGACACCGGGACTCAGCTCCTACGAGCAGTACTTC
TRBJ2-4 - - TRBV29-1 CSVWENIQYF TGCAGCGTTTGGGAGAACATTCAGTACTTC
TRBJ2-5 - - TRBV7-2 CASSLRLTQETQYF TGTGCCAGCAGCTTACGACTGACCCAAGAGACCCAGTACTTC
TRBJ2-2 - - TRBV9 CASSVAGHNTGELFF TGTGCCAGCAGCGTAGCGGGACACAACACCGGGGAGCTGTTTTTT
TRBJ2-5 - - TRBV19 CASRAAFNPTQYF TGTGCCAGTAGGGCCGCTTTTAATCCGACCCAGTACTTC
TRBJ1-2 - TRBD1 TRBV10-3 CAISESRDRETF TGTGCCATCAGTGAGTCACGGGACAGGGAAACCTTC
TRBJ2-7 - TRBD2 TRBV29-1 CSVEGLAEKNYEQYF TGCAGCGTTGAAGGGCTAGCGGAAAAGAACTACGAGCAGTACTTC
TRBJ1-6 once TRBD1 TRBV18 CASSPTKGAGSSPLHF TGTGCCAGCTCACCGACTAAGGGGGCTGGTAGTTCACCCCTCCACTTT
TRBJ1-5 - - TRBV28 CASSFPGNQPQHF TGTGCCAGCAGTTTCCCCGGTAATCAGCCCCAGCATTTT
TRBJ1-3 - - TRBV29-1 CSHSSGNTIYF TGCAGCCACAGCTCTGGAAACACCATATATTTT
TRBJ2-1 - TRBD2 TRBV5-5 CASSLGLAGAYNEQFF TGTGCCAGCAGCTTGGGGCTAGCGGGGGCCTACAATGAGCAGTTCTTC
TRBJ1-5 - - TRBV6-1 CASSPTGTNQPQHF TGTGCCAGCAGCCCAACAGGAACCAATCAGCCCCAGCATTTT
TRBJ2-2 - - TRBV7-2 CASSPLTANTGELFF TGTGCCAGCAGCCCCCTAACCGCGAACACCGGGGAGCTGTTTTTT
TRBJ2-7 - TRBD2 TRBV5-1 CASSLETSGARGSYEQYF TGCGCCAGCAGCTTGGAGACTAGCGGGGCCCGGGGCTCCTACGAGCAGTACTTC
TRBJ1-1 once - TRBV2 CASIQVQSEAFF TGTGCCAGCATCCAAGTACAGTCTGAAGCTTTCTTT
TRBJ1-2 - - TRBV11-2 CASSHRLGNYGYTF TGTGCCAGCAGCCACAGGTTGGGGAACTATGGCTACACCTTC
TRBJ2-7 - TRBD1 TRBV4-3 CASSQGGTGFDEQYF TGCGCCAGCAGCCAAGGAGGGACAGGGTTCGACGAGCAGTACTTC
TRBJ2-3 - TRBD2 TRBV10-3 CAISESISGGRLDTQYF TGTGCCATCAGTGAGTCCATTAGCGGGGGCCGCCTCGATACGCAGTATTTT
TRBJ2-6 - - TRBV7-8 CASSLQNYPQSRANVLTF TGTGCCAGCAGCTTGCAAAATTACCCACAAAGTCGGGCCAACGTCCTGACTTTC
TRBJ2-7 - - TRBV5-8 CASSLQGQGLYEQYF TGTGCCAGCAGCTTGCAGGGGCAGGGGCTCTACGAGCAGTACTTC
TRBJ2-7 - TRBD1 TRBV30 CATGGTYEQYF TGTGCCACAGGGGGCACCTACGAGCAGTACTTC
TRBJ1-2 - - TRBV19 CASSIQPGANYGYTF TGTGCCAGTAGTATCCAGCCGGGGGCTAACTATGGCTACACCTTC
TRBJ2-1 - TRBD1 TRBV19 CASSMTGWVFEQFF TGTGCCAGTAGTATGACAGGGTGGGTGTTTGAGCAGTTCTTC
TRBJ1-1 - TRBD1 TRBV23-1 CASSHGQGAFF TGCGCCAGCAGTCATGGACAGGGGGCTTTCTTT
TRBJ2-5 - TRBD1 TRBV2 CASRGQESFRHQYF TGTGCCAGTAGGGGACAGGAGAGTTTTCGGCACCAGTACTTC